A selection of T cell receptor beta chains follows, all from one sample in a study of T cells expressing NK-cell markers. TCRdb reprocessed the 5' RACE reads and keeps a single row for each CDR3 protein, giving no DNA. Listed are approximately 170,000 distinct CDR3 sequences; roughly 21% falls within the top ten. The sample was blood T cells: a sorted CD56 or NKG2C T cell subset, CD4+ or CD8+ T cells, or bulk PBMC T cells (not recorded which). These receptor sequences come from a man aged 18-69 years in good health. The CDR3 runs from the conserved cysteine through the conserved F or W. Each record gives: V gene, J gene, CDR3 protein.

TRBV11-2	TRBJ1-1	CASSLAPLGYEAFF
TRBV13	TRBJ2-3	CASSLAGGPADTQYF
TRBV11-2	TRBJ2-7	CASSPSGQNYEQYF
TRBV6-2/TRBV6-3	TRBJ2-5	CASSRSGGWEETQYF
TRBV19	TRBJ2-1	CASSIAASYNEQFF
TRBV6-5	TRBJ2-1	CASSYSLAGTWSNEQFF
TRBV25-1	TRBJ2-5	CASSRGTLETQYF
TRBV3-1	TRBJ2-7	CASSHETGRYGYEQYF
TRBV9	TRBJ2-2	CASSETGLVMDNTGELFF
TRBV30	TRBJ2-5	CALGQGIWETQYF
TRBV30	TRBJ2-5	CAWSLGIRLGEETQYF